This T cell receptor beta chain came from a study of spatial heterogeneity in lung cancer. At the level of the study: Each distinct TCR and UMI combination averaged more than ten appearances in raw reads.

This clonotype has ten or more counts. As for time point: sample taken at primary tumor resection. Whole RNA, isolated from tumor, nontumor lung or frozen PBMC, was sequenced without prior sorting. V lost 1 base, J lost 4 bases, and 8 bases lay in between. The germline CDR1 and CDR2 sequences are SGHVS and FNYEAQ. The CDR3 covers 14 residues. TCRdb re-called the 5' RACE reads with MiXCR, one entry per CDR3 protein. Here the sample spans fewer than 20,000 distinct CDR3 sequences, under 20% being singletons. The genes are TRBV7-6 and TRBJ2-1; D is unclear. The source material was PBMCs, sampled at surgery. This sequence originates from a male donor with early-stage non-small cell lung cancer. The DNA of the CDR3 is TGTGCCAGCAGCTTAGTGCCGGATTACAATGAGCAGTTCTTC. This encodes CASSLVPDYNEQFF. The whole variable domain, remainder taken from reference TRBV7-6 and TRBJ2-1, is GAGVSQSPRYKVTKRGQDVALRCDPISGHVSLYWYRQALGQGPEFLTYFNYEAQQDKSGLPNDRFSAERPEGSISTLTIQRTEQRDSAMYRCASSLVPDYNEQFFGPGTRLTVL.